Listed here are 29 T cell receptor beta chains from one sample, sequenced in a study of long-term antiretroviral therapy in people with HIV. Researchers ran immunoSEQ v3.0 at survey level. The repertoire was sequenced with immunoSEQ multiplex PCR; TCRdb's copy has only in-frame clones and lacks some. The data show about 22,000 clones, approximately 84% seen once. The sequencing used unsorted PBMCs, collected roughly 5.9 years after starting antiretroviral therapy. These receptors were collected from a man aged 25-45 years with HIV.

The chain has TRBV6-4 and TRBJ2-1; D not certain. The length of the CDR3 is 14 residues. The V gene's germline CDR1 is MRHNA and CDR2 SNTAGT. V lost 8 bases and J 6 bases, leaving 17 bases between the germline ends. CDR3 in amino acids: CASSPLGSLNEQFF. In nucleotides, the CDR3 is TGTGCCAGCTCTCCTTTAGGGTCTCTCAATGAGCAGTTCTTC.

The rearrangement uses TRBV5-1 and TRBJ1-3; possibly TRBD1 for D (6 bases). The CDR3 is 14 amino acids. V was trimmed by 5 bases and J by 2 bases, leaving 11 bases between them. Per germline, CDR1 SGHRS and CDR2 YFSETQ. CDR3 DNA sequence: TGCGCCAGCAGTCCCGGGGACACTGGAAACACCATATATTTT. It is translated as CASSPGDTGNTIYF. The full variable domain, its missing parts supplied by reference TRBV5-1 and TRBJ1-3, is KAGVTQTPRYLIKTRGQQVTLSCSPISGHRSVSWYQQTPGQGLQFLFEYFSETQRNKGNFPGRFSGRQFSNSRSEMNVSTLELGDSALYLCASSPGDTGNTIYFGEGSWLTVV.

This chain links TRBV6-4 with TRBJ1-4; TRBD1 aligns across 7 bases. Germline V gives CDR1 MRHNA, CDR2 SNTAGT. This CDR3 contains 15 residues. With V trimmed by 1 base and J by 3 bases, 2 bases remained unmatched. The CDR3: CASSDWGQPNEKLFF. The CDR3 DNA reads TGTGCCAGCAGTGACTGGGGACAGCCTAATGAAAAACTGTTTTTT.

The chain carries TRBV7-2 and TRBJ2-1; D is uncertain. Germline assignment: CDR1 SGHTA and CDR2 FQGNSA. V dropped 7 bases and J dropped 0 bases, with 19 bases sitting between them. The CDR3 sequence is 17 residues long. In DNA, the CDR3 is TGTGCCAGCATTGGGCTAACCCCAAAGAGCTCCTACAATGAGCAGTTCTTC. Residues: CASIGLTPKSSYNEQFF.

J is TRBJ2-2 and V is TRBV6-1; the D gene is possibly TRBD2 (6 bases). V lost 7 bases to trimming and J lost 2 bases, with 14 bases between them. CDR3 size: 15 residues. Looked up from germline, CDR1 is MNHNS and CDR2 is SASEGT. This CDR3 reads CASNDAGLNTGELFF. CDR3 nucleotides: TGTGCCAGCAACGACGCGGGGCTAAACACCGGGGAGCTGTTTTTT.

This clone came up a few times. This chain connects TRBV14 to TRBJ2-7; the match to TRBD1 covers 11 bases. V lost 3 bases and J lost 6; bases outside the gene matches: 4. The V gene's germline CDR1 is SGHDN and CDR2 FVKESK. This CDR3 comprises 14 residues. The CDR3 sequence is CASSQAGQGVEQYF. CDR3 DNA: TGTGCCAGCAGCCAGGCGGGACAGGGGGTCGAGCAGTACTTC.

The chain combines TRBV5-4 with TRBJ2-1, with D uncertain. This CDR3 is built from 14 residues. V was trimmed by 2 bases and J by 8 bases, leaving 14 bases between them. Looked up from germline, CDR1 is SGHNT and CDR2 is YYREEE (reference sequence). The CDR3 is CASSFMPPDHEQFF. For the CDR3, the DNA is TGTGCCAGCAGCTTCATGCCCCCTGACCATGAGCAGTTCTTC. The full variable domain, its missing parts supplied by reference TRBV5-4 and TRBJ2-1, is ETGVTQSPTHLIKTRGQQVTLRCSSQSGHNTVSWYQQALGQGPQFIFQYYREEENGRGNFPPRFSGLQFPNYSSELNVNALELDDSALYLCASSFMPPDHEQFFGPGTRLTVL.

J is TRBJ2-3 and V is TRBV5-4, with D perhaps matching TRBD2 (6 bases). Deletions cut 1 base from V and 4 bases from J, with 28 bases between. In germline, CDR1 is SGHNT, CDR2 YYREEE (reference sequence). CDR3 length: 20 residues. The CDR3 DNA reads TGTGCCAGCAGCTTGCGCTCCTCCTCGGCGGGATCCGGGTGGGCAGATACGCAGTATTTT. This encodes CASSLRSSSAGSGWADTQYF.

The chain is built from TRBV27 and TRBJ2-1; 7 nucleotides match TRBD1. Germline V lookup: CDR1 MNHEY, CDR2 SMNVEV (reference sequence). V was pared by 5 bases and J by 5 bases, with 9 bases of the junction left unmatched. The CDR3 runs to 15 residues. This CDR3 is CASSPAGTEDNEQFF. The CDR3 DNA reads TGTGCCAGCAGTCCTGCCGGGACAGAAGACAATGAGCAGTTCTTC.

This chain connects TRBV7-9 to TRBJ2-7; D unclear. The CDR3 length is 13 residues. Germline V gene lookup returns CDR1 SEHNR and CDR2 FQNEAQ (reference sequence). Trimming cost V 6 bases and J 3 bases, with 12 bases left between them. The CDR3 loop reads CASRTPGDYEQYF. CDR3 nucleotide sequence: TGTGCCAGCAGAACACCCGGTGACTACGAGCAGTACTTC.

The V call is TRBV5-6, the J call TRBJ2-5; D is uncertain. The V and J ends lost 2 bases and 6 bases respectively, with 11 bases between them. Germline assignment: CDR1 SGHDT and CDR2 YYEEEE. The CDR3 is 13 residues long. The chain's CDR3 is CASSFWSRKTQYF. In DNA, the CDR3 is TGTGCCAGCAGCTTCTGGTCGAGGAAGACCCAGTACTTC.

The chain employs TRBV5-5 and TRBJ2-5; 8 nucleotides match TRBD1. The CDR3 consists of 18 residues. The germline gives CDR1 SGHKS, CDR2 YYEKEE (reference sequence). Germline trimming cut 3 bases from V and 4 bases from J; bases unmatched to any gene: 17. The CDR3 sequence is CASSSTGGRLLMGETQYF. For the CDR3, the DNA is TGTGCCAGCAGCTCAACAGGGGGACGACTTCTAATGGGAGAGACCCAGTACTTC.

The chain joins TRBV5-6 to TRBJ2-1, with D unclear. Trimming left V 2 bases short and J 6 bases short, with 9 bases between. This CDR3 region has 13 residues. Germline V gives CDR1 SGHDT, CDR2 YYEEEE. The CDR3 region has the DNA TGTGCCAGCAGCTTTCTAGATTTCAATGAGCAGTTCTTC. Protein sequence: CASSFLDFNEQFF.

The chain recombines TRBV28 with TRBJ2-7, with D possibly being TRBD1 (6 bases). The CDR3 is 13 residues long. Deletions cut 7 bases from V and 2 bases from J, with 12 bases between. CDR1 is MDHEN and CDR2 is SYDVKM in the germline V gene. CDR3 nucleotide sequence: TGTGCCAGCAAGTACAGGGAAGCCTACGAGCAGTACTTC. It translates to CASKYREAYEQYF.

The J gene is TRBJ2-1, the V gene TRBV21-1. TRBV21-1 is a recognized pseudogene. CDR3 length: 16 amino acids. Written as DNA, the CDR3 is TGTGCCAGCAGCAAAGGGCGATATAGACCTTACAATGAGCAGTTCTTC. Its protein product is CASSKGRYRPYNEQFF.

V usage is TRBV4-3 and J usage is TRBJ1-4, with 7 bases identical to TRBD1. CDR3 length: 16 amino acids. Per germline, CDR1 LGHNA and CDR2 YSLEER. The V gene end was trimmed by 0 bases and the J gene end by 1 base; junction bases not matched to a gene: 2. The CDR3 is CASSQEGTVTNEKLFF. CDR3 nucleotides: TGCGCCAGCAGCCAAGAGGGGACAGTAACTAATGAAAAACTGTTTTTT.

The gene calls are TRBV25-1 and TRBJ2-7; D may correspond to TRBD1 or TRBD2 (5 bases each). CDR3 length: 13 residues. Germline loops: CDR1 MGHDK, CDR2 SYGVNS. Trimming shortened V by 5 bases and J by 2 bases, and 10 bases separated the two germline ends. CDR3 in amino acids: CASSSQGAYEQYF. The CDR3 bases are TGTGCCAGCAGTTCGCAGGGAGCCTACGAGCAGTACTTC.

V and J are TRBV9 and TRBJ2-3, with 12 bases fitting TRBD2. The CDR3 covers 15 residues. Germline values: CDR1 SGDLS, CDR2 YYNGEE. Trimming took 4 bases from V and 3 from J; bases not matched to a gene: 3. The CDR3, as DNA: TGTGCCAGCAGCTGGACTAGCGGGAAGACAGATACGCAGTATTTT. It yields the protein CASSWTSGKTDTQYF.

The genes are TRBV20-1 and TRBJ1-1; TRBD1 might be the D (5 bases). The CDR3 extends over 10 amino acids. Germline CDR1 and CDR2: DFQATT and SNEGSKA (reference sequence). CDR3 region: CRGTGTEAFF. The CDR3 bases are TGCAGAGGGACCGGCACTGAAGCTTTCTTT.

The chain uses TRBV11-3 and TRBJ2-1, with TRBD2 matching 8 bases. The CDR3 covers 16 residues. In germline, CDR1 is SGHNT, CDR2 YENEEA. The J segment lost 3 bases and the V segment lost 5 bases, leaving 9 bases of the junction unmatched. CDR3 region: CASSRDSGINYNEQFF. In DNA, the CDR3 is TGTGCCAGCAGCCGAGATAGCGGGATCAACTACAATGAGCAGTTCTTC. The entire variable domain, with the rest obtained from reference TRBV11-3 and TRBJ2-1, is as follows: EAGVVQSPRYKIIEKKQPVAFWCNPISGHNTLYWYLQNLGQGPELLIRYENEEAVDDSQLPKDRFSAERLKGVDSTLKIQPAELGDSAVYLCASSRDSGINYNEQFFGPGTRLTVL.

Points on this clone: A read error may account for a junction end that differs from germline. V and J are TRBV5-3 and TRBJ2-7, with D hard to call. TRBV5-3 falls under the ORF class, with uncertain function. The CDR3 spans 13 residues. This CDR3 is CASSSSLRYEQYF. In nucleotides, the CDR3 is TGTGCCAGCAGCTCCTCCCTTAGATACGAGCAGTACTTC.

Turning to this clone: An end of the junction does not agree with germline; a read error may underlie this. The V gene is TRBV28, the J gene TRBJ1-2; tentatively, D is TRBD1 (5 bases). The CDR3 is 15 amino acids. Germline V gives CDR1 MDHEN, CDR2 SYDVKM. CDR3 region: CASRLGWGVNYGHTF. Written as DNA, the CDR3 is TGTGCCAGCAGGTTGGGGTGGGGGGTTAACTATGGCCACACCTTC.

V usage is TRBV9 and J usage is TRBJ2-3; 9 positions match TRBD2. The CDR3 sequence is 15 residues long. The germline V gene has CDR1 SGDLS and CDR2 YYNGEE. Unmatched junction bases numbered 6, after V lost 3 bases and J lost 4 bases. CDR3 sequence reads: CASSERGARADTQYF. The CDR3 nucleotides are TGTGCCAGCAGCGAGCGGGGGGCCAGAGCAGATACGCAGTATTTT.

V usage is TRBV5-1 and J usage is TRBJ1-2; D gene unclear. The germline CDR1 and CDR2 sequences are SGHRS and YFSETQ. The CDR3 length is 14 residues. Trimming stripped 0 bases from V and 3 bases from J, with 9 bases between. The CDR3 loop reads CASSLAVGYYGYTF. The CDR3 region has the DNA TGCGCCAGCAGCTTGGCTGTCGGGTACTATGGCTACACCTTC.

This chain connects TRBV7-9 to TRBJ2-3; 10 bases agree with TRBD1. V trimming: 6 bases; J trimming: 7 bases; junction bases outside the gene matches: 13. The V gene's germline CDR1 is SEHNR and CDR2 FQNEAQ (reference sequence). This CDR3 has 16 residues. In DNA, the CDR3 is TGTGCCAGCAGGGCCCAATCGGGACAGGGGTTCCATACGCAGTATTTT. It is translated as CASRAQSGQGFHTQYF.

The chain joins TRBV5-8 to TRBJ2-1; 15 nucleotides align to TRBD2. CDR1 is SGHTS and CDR2 is YDEGEE in the germline V gene. The CDR3 covers 17 residues. The V and J ends lost 2 bases and 6 bases, in that order; junction bases with no gene match: 6. The CDR3 sequence: CASSFGLAGGLGNEQFF. The CDR3 nucleotides read TGTGCCAGCAGCTTCGGACTAGCGGGGGGGCTCGGCAATGAGCAGTTCTTC. The full variable domain, its missing parts supplied by reference TRBV5-8 and TRBJ2-1, is EAGVTQSPTHLIKTRGQQATLRCSPISGHTSVYWYQQALGLGLQFLLWYDEGEERNRGNFPPRFSGRQFPNYSSELNVNALELEDSALYLCASSFGLAGGLGNEQFFGPGTRLTVL.

V usage is TRBV6-5 and J usage is TRBJ2-7; 7 nucleotides align to TRBD1. The CDR3 is 13 amino acids. Germline CDR1 is MNHEY and CDR2 is SVGAGI. Trimming cost V 4 bases and J 3 bases; bases outside gene matches: 3. CDR3 nucleotide sequence: TGTGCCAGCAGTTTGGGACAGAACTACGAGCAGTACTTC. Protein: CASSLGQNYEQYF.

This clone was seen a handful of times. This rearrangement joins TRBV6-6 to TRBJ1-4; D is unclear. The germline V gene encodes CDR1 MNHNY and CDR2 SVGAGI (reference sequence). V shed 4 bases and J shed 0 bases, with 6 bases lying between them. The CDR3 runs 14 residues. The CDR3 region has the DNA TGTGCCAGCAGTTGGGGATCAACTAATGAAAAACTGTTTTTT. Its translation: CASSWGSTNEKLFF.

The CDR3 region has the DNA TGTGCCAGCAGTAACACTCTACGGGGACAGCCCCAGCATTTT. It is translated as CASSNTLRGQPQHF. The chain has TRBV28 and TRBJ1-5; D gene uncertain. Trimming removed 5 bases at V and 7 bases at J, with 15 bases between. The CDR3 is 14 residues long. CDR1 and CDR2 from the germline V gene are MDHEN and SYDVKM.